A single sample gave rise to the 19 T cell receptor beta chains below, sequenced in a study of cytomegalovirus exposure and HLA in healthy donors. The PCR employed 60 Vbeta primers together with 13 Jbeta primers. The assay was immunoSEQ multiplex PCR, and TCRdb's table has in-frame clones only and misses some. Of over 95,000 clones in the sample, around 77% were seen once. The sequencing input was PBMCs. Source of these receptors: a woman in her twenties or thirties in good health and CMV-seropositive.

The chain joins TRBV11-2 to TRBJ2-1, with D possibly being TRBD1 (5 bases). From germline, CDR1 is SGHAT and CDR2 FQNNGV. Between the trimmed V and J ends, which lost 0 bases and 4 bases, there was a span of 10 bases. The CDR3 sequence is 15 residues long. The CDR3 spells CASSLEVGVYNEQFF. CDR3 nucleotide sequence: TGTGCCAGCAGCTTAGAAGTAGGGGTGTACAATGAGCAGTTCTTC.

This chain uses TRBV30 with TRBJ1-5; D gene uncertain. CDR1 and CDR2 (germline): GTSNPN, SVGIG (reference sequence). Trimming removed 5 bases from V and 6 bases from J, with 11 bases in between. The CDR3 is made up of 12 amino acids. The CDR3 reads CAWDSPSQPQHF. The CDR3 DNA is TGTGCCTGGGACTCCCCCAGTCAGCCCCAGCATTTT.

The J gene is TRBJ2-7, the V gene TRBV5-8, with 7 bases aligning to TRBD1. The CDR3 is 13 amino acids. The ends lost 4 bases at V and 2 bases at J; junction bases unmatched: 3. Per the germline V gene, CDR1 is SGHTS and CDR2 is YDEGEE. CDR3 loop: CASSGGQAYEQYF. In DNA form, the CDR3 reads TGTGCCAGCAGCGGTGGACAGGCCTACGAGCAGTACTTC. The variable domain in full, with the rest retrieved from reference TRBV5-8 and TRBJ2-7, is EAGVTQSPTHLIKTRGQQATLRCSPISGHTSVYWYQQALGLGLQFLLWYDEGEERNRGNFPPRFSGRQFPNYSSELNVNALELEDSALYLCASSGGQAYEQYFGPGTRLTVT.

This clone was counted only a few times. J is TRBJ2-3 and V is TRBV5-1; D call uncertain. V lost 0 bases and J lost 5, with 10 bases in between. The CDR3 runs to 14 residues. Germline-derived CDR1 and CDR2 are SGHRS and YFSETQ. This CDR3 is CASSLGAAGDTQYF. The CDR3 bases are TGCGCCAGCAGCTTGGGGGCCGCCGGAGATACGCAGTATTTT.

The rearrangement uses TRBV4-1 and TRBJ2-3; the match to TRBD1 covers 8 bases. CDR3 size: 15 residues. The ends lost 0 bases at V and 4 bases at J; junction bases unmatched: 3. Germline lookup yields CDR1 MGHRA and CDR2 YSYEKL. The CDR3 DNA reads as TGCGCCAGCAGCCAAGATCCAGGGGGCGCAGATACGCAGTATTTT. It translates to CASSQDPGGADTQYF.

The chain carries TRBV13 and TRBJ1-1, with D uncertain. The CDR3 totals 15 residues. Deletions cut 1 base from V and 1 base from J, with 10 bases between. Germline-derived CDR1 and CDR2 are PRHDT and FYEKMQ (reference sequence). The CDR3 DNA reads TGTGCCAGCAGCTTAGATCTCTTGCGGAACACTGAAGCTTTCTTT. Protein sequence: CASSLDLLRNTEAFF.

This chain uses TRBV5-1 with TRBJ2-2; D gene unclear. V was clipped by 2 bases and J by 5 bases, with 4 bases between them. CDR1 is SGHRS and CDR2 is YFSETQ in the germline V gene. The CDR3 consists of 12 residues. CDR3 DNA sequence: TGCGCCAGCAGCTTATCAACCGGGGAGCTGTTTTTT. This sequence encodes CASSLSTGELFF. The full variable domain, in which reference TRBV5-1 and TRBJ2-2 provide the parts outside the CDR3, is KAGVTQTPRYLIKTRGQQVTLSCSPISGHRSVSWYQQTPGQGLQFLFEYFSETQRNKGNFPGRFSGRQFSNSRSEMNVSTLELGDSALYLCASSLSTGELFFGEGSRLTVL.

This clone was picked up a small number of times. The chain is built from TRBV6-5 and TRBJ1-2; 7 bases are shared with TRBD1. Germline values: CDR1 MNHEY, CDR2 SVGAGI. Trimming took 0 bases from V and 8 from J; bases not matched to a gene: 6. This CDR3 region has 14 residues. The CDR3 reads CASSYSDRQQGYTF. The CDR3, as DNA: TGTGCCAGCAGTTACTCGGACAGGCAGCAGGGCTACACCTTC.

The chain employs TRBV6-1 and TRBJ2-1; tentatively, D is TRBD1 (6 bases). The CDR3 has 13 residues. Trimming left V 11 bases short and J 6 bases short, with 17 bases between. Germline CDR1 reads MNHNS; CDR2 reads SASEGT. CDR3 nucleotides: TGTGCCGGGAAGGACAGTGGCGGCAATGAGCAGTTCTTC. Protein: CAGKDSGGNEQFF.

The chain recombines TRBV20-1 with TRBJ1-1; D ambiguous. Germline CDR1 reads DFQATT; CDR2 reads SNEGSKA (reference sequence). CDR3 size: 10 residues. The CDR3 DNA follows: TGCTCTCAGGAGAACACTGAAGCTTTCTTT. It yields the protein CSQENTEAFF.

This clone turned up a few times. CDR3 sequence: CASSWSRDIANNEQYF. In DNA form, the CDR3 reads TGTGCCAGCAGCTGGTCCCGGGACATCGCGAATAACGAGCAGTACTTC. The gene calls are TRBV11-2 and TRBJ2-7, with TRBD1 as a possible D gene (6 bases). The CDR3 extends over 16 amino acids. CDR1 and CDR2 (germline): SGHAT, FQNNGV. Trimming took off 4 bases at V and 5 bases at J, with 21 bases between the two ends. Using reference TRBV11-2 and TRBJ2-7 for the parts outside the CDR3, the full variable domain is EAGVAQSPRYKIIEKRQSVAFWCNPISGHATLYWYQQILGQGPKLLIQFQNNGVVDDSQLPKDRFSAERLKGVDSTLKIQPAKLEDSAVYLCASSWSRDIANNEQYFGPGTRLTVT.

The chain joins TRBV29-1 to TRBJ2-4; D unclear. The CDR3 contains 15 residues. V shed 0 bases and J shed 0 bases, with 9 bases lying between them. The V gene's germline CDR1 is SQVTM and CDR2 ANQGSEA. CDR3 coding DNA: TGCAGCGTTGAAGAACTAAGTGTAGCCAAAAACATTCAGTACTTC. Protein: CSVEELSVAKNIQYF.

This chain uses TRBV7-9 with TRBJ2-7, with 12 nucleotides matching TRBD2. Germline trimming cut 6 bases from V and 1 base from J; bases unmatched to any gene: 4. The CDR3 has 15 amino acids. Germline lookup yields CDR1 SEHNR and CDR2 FQNEAQ (reference sequence). The CDR3 DNA reads as TGTGCCAGCAGTCAGACTAGCGGGAGATCCTACGAGCAGTACTTC. Translation: CASSQTSGRSYEQYF. The entire variable domain, with the rest obtained from reference TRBV7-9 and TRBJ2-7, is as follows: DTGVSQNPRHKITKRGQNVTFRCDPISEHNRLYWYRQTLGQGPEFLTYFQNEAQLEKSRLLSDRFSAERPKGSFSTLEIQRTEQGDSAMYLCASSQTSGRSYEQYFGPGTRLTVT.

The chain carries TRBV4-1 and TRBJ1-1; TRBD1 matches at 7 bases. This CDR3 is 13 amino acids long. V lost 3 bases to trimming and J lost 7 bases; unmatched junction nucleotides: 5. Looked up from germline, CDR1 is MGHRA and CDR2 is YSYEKL. CDR3 sequence: CASSQGTAFEAFF. The CDR3 DNA follows: TGCGCCAGCAGCCAGGGGACAGCCTTTGAAGCTTTCTTT.

The rearrangement uses TRBV11-2 and TRBJ2-1, with 8 bases that match TRBD2. Trimming at V came to 5 bases and at J to 0 bases, leaving 6 bases not matched to a gene. The CDR3 runs 16 residues. CDR1 is SGHAT, CDR2 FQNNGV, per germline. Here the CDR3 reads CASSLLAVISYNEQFF. The CDR3 DNA reads TGTGCCAGCAGCCTACTAGCGGTAATCTCCTACAATGAGCAGTTCTTC. The complete variable domain, with remaining parts taken from reference TRBV11-2 and TRBJ2-1, reads EAGVAQSPRYKIIEKRQSVAFWCNPISGHATLYWYQQILGQGPKLLIQFQNNGVVDDSQLPKDRFSAERLKGVDSTLKIQPAKLEDSAVYLCASSLLAVISYNEQFFGPGTRLTVL.

The gene calls are TRBV5-4 and TRBJ1-4; a possible D gene is TRBD1 (6 bases). In germline, CDR1 is SGHNT, CDR2 YYREEE (reference sequence). The length of the CDR3 is 13 residues. V lost 7 bases, J lost 7 bases, and 14 bases lay in between. In nucleotides, the CDR3 is TGTGCCAGCGCACAGGGAGTTGCTGAAAAACTGTTTTTT. It codes for CASAQGVAEKLFF.

This clone was seen only a few times. DNA of the CDR3: TGTGCCAGAAGGCGGACACCCTCAGCCTCCATGAACACTGAAGCTTTCTTT. Its translation: CARRRTPSASMNTEAFF. J is TRBJ1-1 and V is TRBV2, with a possible D match to TRBD1 (5 bases). CDR1 and CDR2 (germline): SNHLY, FYNNEI. The CDR3 contains 17 residues. V lost 9 bases, J lost 0 bases, and 23 bases lay in between.

Only a few counts were recorded for this clone. The rearrangement links TRBV6-5 to TRBJ1-4; tentative D call: TRBD1 (5 bases). The CDR3 extends over 14 amino acids. V shed 6 bases and J shed 8 bases, with 16 bases lying between them. Germline V lookup: CDR1 MNHEY, CDR2 SVGAGI. DNA of the CDR3: TGTGCCAGCAGAACCAGACAGTTCGACGAAAAACTGTTTTTT. Protein product: CASRTRQFDEKLFF.

The J gene is TRBJ1-2, the V gene TRBV11-3; D not certain. The CDR3 covers 14 residues. Trimming removed 3 bases at V and 4 bases at J, with 12 bases between. Germline V gives CDR1 SGHNT, CDR2 YENEEA. This CDR3 reads CASSFEGVAYGYTF. DNA for the CDR3: TGTGCCAGCAGCTTCGAGGGCGTCGCCTATGGCTACACCTTC.